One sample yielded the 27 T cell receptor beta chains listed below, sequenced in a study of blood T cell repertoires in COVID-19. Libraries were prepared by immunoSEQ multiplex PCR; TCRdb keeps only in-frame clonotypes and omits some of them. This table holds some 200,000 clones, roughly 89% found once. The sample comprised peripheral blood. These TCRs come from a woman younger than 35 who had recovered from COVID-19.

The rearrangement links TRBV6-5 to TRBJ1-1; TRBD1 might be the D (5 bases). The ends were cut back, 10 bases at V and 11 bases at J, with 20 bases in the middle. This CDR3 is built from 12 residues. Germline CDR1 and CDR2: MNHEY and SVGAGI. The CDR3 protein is CATGQALGTAFF. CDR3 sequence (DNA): TGTGCCACAGGGCAGGCCTTAGGGACTGCTTTCTTT.

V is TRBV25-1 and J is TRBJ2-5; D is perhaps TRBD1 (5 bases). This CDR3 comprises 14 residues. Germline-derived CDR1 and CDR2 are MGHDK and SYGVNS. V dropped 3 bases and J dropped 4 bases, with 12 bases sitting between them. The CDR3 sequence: CASSDQGRGETQYF. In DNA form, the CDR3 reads TGTGCCAGCAGTGATCAGGGTAGGGGAGAGACCCAGTACTTC. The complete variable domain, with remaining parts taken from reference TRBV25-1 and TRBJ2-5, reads EADIYQTPRYLVIGTGKKITLECSQTMGHDKMYWYQQDPGMELHLIHYSYGVNSTEKGDLSSESTVSRIRTEHFPLTLESARPSHTSQYLCASSDQGRGETQYFGPGTRLLVL.

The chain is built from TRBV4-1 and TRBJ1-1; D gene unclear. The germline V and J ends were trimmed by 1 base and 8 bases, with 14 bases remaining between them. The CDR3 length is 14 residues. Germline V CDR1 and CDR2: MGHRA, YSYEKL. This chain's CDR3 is CASSQVETLPEAFF. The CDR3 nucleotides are TGCGCCAGCAGCCAAGTGGAGACCCTTCCAGAAGCTTTCTTT.

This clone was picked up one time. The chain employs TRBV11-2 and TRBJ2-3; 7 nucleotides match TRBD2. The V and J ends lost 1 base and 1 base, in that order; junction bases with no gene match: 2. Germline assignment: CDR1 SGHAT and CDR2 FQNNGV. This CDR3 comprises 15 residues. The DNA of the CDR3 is TGTGCCAGCAGCTTAGGTACTAGCGGCACAGATACGCAGTATTTT. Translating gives CASSLGTSGTDTQYF.

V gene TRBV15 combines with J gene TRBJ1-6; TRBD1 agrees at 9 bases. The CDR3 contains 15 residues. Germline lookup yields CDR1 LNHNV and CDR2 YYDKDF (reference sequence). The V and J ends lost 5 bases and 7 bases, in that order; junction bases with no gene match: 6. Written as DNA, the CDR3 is TGTGCCACCAGCTCCTACAGGGGGCAAAATTCACCCCTCCACTTT. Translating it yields CATSSYRGQNSPLHF. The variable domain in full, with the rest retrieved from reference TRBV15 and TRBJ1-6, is DAMVIQNPRYQVTQFGKPVTLSCSQTLNHNVMYWYQQKSSQAPKLLFHYYDKDFNNEADTPDNFQSRRPNTSFCFLDIRSPGLGDTAMYLCATSSYRGQNSPLHFGNGTRLTVT.

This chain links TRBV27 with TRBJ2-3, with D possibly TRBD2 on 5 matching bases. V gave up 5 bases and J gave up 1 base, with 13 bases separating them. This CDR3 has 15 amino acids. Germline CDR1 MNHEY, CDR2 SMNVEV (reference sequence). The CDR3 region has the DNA TGTGCCAGCAGTCAGTCCTCCGGGGGCACAGATACGCAGTATTTT. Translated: CASSQSSGGTDTQYF.

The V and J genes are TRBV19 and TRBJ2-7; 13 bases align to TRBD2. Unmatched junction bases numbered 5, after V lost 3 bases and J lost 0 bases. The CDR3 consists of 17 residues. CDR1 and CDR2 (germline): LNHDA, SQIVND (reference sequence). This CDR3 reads CASSILGLAGDSYEQYF. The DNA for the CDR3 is TGTGCCAGTAGTATTCTCGGACTAGCGGGGGACTCCTACGAGCAGTACTTC.

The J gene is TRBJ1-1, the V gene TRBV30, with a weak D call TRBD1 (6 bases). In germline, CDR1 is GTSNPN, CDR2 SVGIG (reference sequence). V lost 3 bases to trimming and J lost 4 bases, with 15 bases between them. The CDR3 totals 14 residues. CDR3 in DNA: TGTGCCTGGAGAGGGGGGGCGCGGGGCACTGAAGCTTTCTTT. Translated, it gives CAWRGGARGTEAFF.

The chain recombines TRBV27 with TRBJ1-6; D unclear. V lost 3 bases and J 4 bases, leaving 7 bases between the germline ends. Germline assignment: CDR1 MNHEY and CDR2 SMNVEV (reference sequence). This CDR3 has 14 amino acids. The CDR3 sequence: CASSFGAYNSPLHF. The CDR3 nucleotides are TGTGCCAGCAGTTTCGGTGCTTATAATTCACCCCTCCACTTT.

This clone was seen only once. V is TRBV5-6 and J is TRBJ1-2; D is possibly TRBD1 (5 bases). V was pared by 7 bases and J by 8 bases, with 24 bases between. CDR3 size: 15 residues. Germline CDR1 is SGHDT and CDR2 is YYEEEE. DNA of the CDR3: TGTGCCAGCCGAAGTTGGGGCCTCCAGGTAATGGGCTACACCTTC. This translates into CASRSWGLQVMGYTF.

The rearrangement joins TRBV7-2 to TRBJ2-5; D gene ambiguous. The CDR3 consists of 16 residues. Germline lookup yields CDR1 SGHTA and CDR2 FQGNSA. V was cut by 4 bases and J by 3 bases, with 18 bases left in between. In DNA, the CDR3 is TGTGCCAGCAGCTCACTCCCCCAGAGAGGTGAAGAGACCCAGTACTTC. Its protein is CASSSLPQRGEETQYF.

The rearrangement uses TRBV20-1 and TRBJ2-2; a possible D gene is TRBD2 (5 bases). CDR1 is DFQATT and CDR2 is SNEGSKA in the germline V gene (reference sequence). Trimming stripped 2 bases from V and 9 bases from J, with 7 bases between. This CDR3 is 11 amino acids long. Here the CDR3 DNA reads TGCAGTGCTAGAAGCGGACGGGAGCTGTTTTTT. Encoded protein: CSARSGRELFF.

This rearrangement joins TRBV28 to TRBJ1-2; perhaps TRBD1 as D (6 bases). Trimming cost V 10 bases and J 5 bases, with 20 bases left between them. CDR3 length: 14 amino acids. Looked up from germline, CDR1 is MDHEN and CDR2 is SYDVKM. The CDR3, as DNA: TGTGCCACCCTCAAAGGGGGGGAGGGTTATGGCTACACCTTC. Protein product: CATLKGGEGYGYTF.

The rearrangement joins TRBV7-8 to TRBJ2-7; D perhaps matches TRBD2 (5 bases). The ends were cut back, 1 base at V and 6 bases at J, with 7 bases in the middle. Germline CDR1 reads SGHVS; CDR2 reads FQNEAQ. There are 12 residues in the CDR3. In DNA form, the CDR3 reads TGTGCCAGCAGCTTAGGCGGAGGCGAGCAGTACTTC. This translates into CASSLGGGEQYF.

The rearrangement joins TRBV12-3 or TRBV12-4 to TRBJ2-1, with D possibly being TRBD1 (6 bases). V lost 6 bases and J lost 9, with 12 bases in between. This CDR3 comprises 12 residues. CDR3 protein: CASSEGGVEQFF. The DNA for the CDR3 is TGTGCCAGCAGCGAAGGGGGAGTTGAGCAGTTCTTC.

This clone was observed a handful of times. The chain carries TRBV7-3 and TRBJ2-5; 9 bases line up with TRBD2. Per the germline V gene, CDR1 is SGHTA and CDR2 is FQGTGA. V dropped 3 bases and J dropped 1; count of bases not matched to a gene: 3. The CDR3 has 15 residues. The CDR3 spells CASSFSGGLQETQYF. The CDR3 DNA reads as TGTGCCAGCAGCTTTAGCGGGGGTCTCCAAGAGACCCAGTACTTC.

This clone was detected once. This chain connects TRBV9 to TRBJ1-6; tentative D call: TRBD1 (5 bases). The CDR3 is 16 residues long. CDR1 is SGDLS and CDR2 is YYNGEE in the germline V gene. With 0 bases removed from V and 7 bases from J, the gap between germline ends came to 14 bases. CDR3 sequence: CASSVVEGPTNSPLHF. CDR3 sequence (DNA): TGTGCCAGCAGCGTAGTGGAGGGACCGACAAATTCACCCCTCCACTTT. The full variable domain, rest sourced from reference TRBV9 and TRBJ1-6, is DSGVTQTPKHLITATGQRVTLRCSPRSGDLSVYWYQQSLDQGLQFLIQYYNGEERAKGNILERFSAQQFPDLHSELNLSSLELGDSALYFCASSVVEGPTNSPLHFGNGTRLTVT.

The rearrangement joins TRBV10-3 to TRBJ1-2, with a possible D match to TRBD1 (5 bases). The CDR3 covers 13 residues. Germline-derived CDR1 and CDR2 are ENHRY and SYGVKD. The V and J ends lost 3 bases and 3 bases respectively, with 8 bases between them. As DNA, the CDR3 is TGTGCCATCAGTGAAGCGGGGGACTATGGCTACACCTTC. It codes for CAISEAGDYGYTF.

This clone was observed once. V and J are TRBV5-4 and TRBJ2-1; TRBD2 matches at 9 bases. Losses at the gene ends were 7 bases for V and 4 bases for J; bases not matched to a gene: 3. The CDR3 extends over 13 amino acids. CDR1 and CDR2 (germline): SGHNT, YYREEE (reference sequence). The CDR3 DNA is TGTGCCAGCGGGACTAGCCATTACAATGAGCAGTTCTTC. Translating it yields CASGTSHYNEQFF.

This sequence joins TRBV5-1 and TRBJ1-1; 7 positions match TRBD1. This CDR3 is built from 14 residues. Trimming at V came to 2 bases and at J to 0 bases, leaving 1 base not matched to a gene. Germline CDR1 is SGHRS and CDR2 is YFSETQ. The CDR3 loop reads CASSLQGMNTEAFF. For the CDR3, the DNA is TGCGCCAGCAGCTTACAGGGGATGAACACTGAAGCTTTCTTT.

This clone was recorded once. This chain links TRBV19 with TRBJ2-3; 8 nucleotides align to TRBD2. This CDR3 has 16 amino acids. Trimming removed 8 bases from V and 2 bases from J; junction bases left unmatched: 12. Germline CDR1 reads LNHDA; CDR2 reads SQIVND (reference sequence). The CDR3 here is CASSPGTSGLTDTQYF. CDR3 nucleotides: TGTGCCAGTTCCCCCGGTACTAGCGGCCTCACAGATACGCAGTATTTT. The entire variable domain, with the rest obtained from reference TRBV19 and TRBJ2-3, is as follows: DGGITQSPKYLFRKEGQNVTLSCEQNLNHDAMYWYRQDPGQGLRLIYYSQIVNDFQKGDIAEGYSVSREKKESFPLTVTSAQKNPTAFYLCASSPGTSGLTDTQYFGPGTRLTVL.

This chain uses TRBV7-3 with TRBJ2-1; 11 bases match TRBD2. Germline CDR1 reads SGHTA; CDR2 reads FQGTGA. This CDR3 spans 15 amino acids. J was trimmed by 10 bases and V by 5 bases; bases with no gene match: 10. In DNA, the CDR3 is TGTGCCAGCAGCCCATGGGCTAGCGGGAGGTACGAGCAGTTCTTC. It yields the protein CASSPWASGRYEQFF.

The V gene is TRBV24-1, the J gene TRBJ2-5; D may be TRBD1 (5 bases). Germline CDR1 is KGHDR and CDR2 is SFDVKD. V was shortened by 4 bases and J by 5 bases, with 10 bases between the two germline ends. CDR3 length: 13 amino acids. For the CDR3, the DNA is TGTGCCACCAGTGACCAGGGTAGGGAGACCCAGTACTTC. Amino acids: CATSDQGRETQYF.

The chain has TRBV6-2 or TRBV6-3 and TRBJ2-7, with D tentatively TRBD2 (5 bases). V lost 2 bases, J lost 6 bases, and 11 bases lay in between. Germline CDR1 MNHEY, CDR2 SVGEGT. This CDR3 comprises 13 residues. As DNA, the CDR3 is TGTGCCAGCAGTTACGGGCGGGTAGGCGAGCAGTACGTC. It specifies CASSYGRVGEQYV.

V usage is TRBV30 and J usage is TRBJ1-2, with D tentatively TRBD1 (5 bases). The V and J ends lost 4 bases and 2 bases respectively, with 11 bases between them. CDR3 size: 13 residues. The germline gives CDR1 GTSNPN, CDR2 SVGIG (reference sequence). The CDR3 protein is CAWTPTANYGYTF. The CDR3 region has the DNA TGTGCCTGGACTCCGACAGCCAACTATGGCTACACCTTC. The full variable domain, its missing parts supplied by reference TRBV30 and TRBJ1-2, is SQTIHQWPATLVQPVGSPLSLECTVEGTSNPNLYWYRQAAGRGLQLLFYSVGIGQISSEVPQNLSASRPQDRQFILSSKKLLLSDSGFYLCAWTPTANYGYTFGSGTRLTVV.

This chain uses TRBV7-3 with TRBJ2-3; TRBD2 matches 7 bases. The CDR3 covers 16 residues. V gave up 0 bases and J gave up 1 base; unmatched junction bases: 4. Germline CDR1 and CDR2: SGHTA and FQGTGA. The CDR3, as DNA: TGTGCCAGCAGCTTAACGGCGGGGGAAGGCACAGATACGCAGTATTTT. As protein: CASSLTAGEGTDTQYF.

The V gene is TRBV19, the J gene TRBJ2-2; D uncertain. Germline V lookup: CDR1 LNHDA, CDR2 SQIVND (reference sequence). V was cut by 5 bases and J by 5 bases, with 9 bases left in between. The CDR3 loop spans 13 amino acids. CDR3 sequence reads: CASSPSLTGELFF. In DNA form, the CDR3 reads TGTGCCAGTAGTCCCTCCCTTACCGGGGAGCTGTTTTTT.